What follows are 5 T cell receptor beta chains derived from one specimen sequenced in a study of Graves' ophthalmopathy and Graves' hyperthyroidism. Beta-chain TCR CDR3 regions were amplified from RNA transcripts. After a first-round RT-PCR with HTBI primers, a second-round multiplex PCR was run. One entry per CDR3 protein, called by TCRdb with MiXCR from the multiplex PCR reads. In the table there are over 450,000 distinct CDR3 sequences, 13% to 15% of which are singletons. Material: blood. These receptors were obtained from a woman in her twenties or thirties with Graves' ophthalmopathy.

This clonotype has a count of ten or more. V is TRBV2 and J is TRBJ1-1, with D perhaps matching TRBD1 (5 bases). V was cut by 4 bases and J by 1 base, with 10 bases left in between. Germline V CDR1 and CDR2: SNHLY, FYNNEI. The CDR3 contains 14 residues. The CDR3 reads CASSGRVSNTEAFF. CDR3 nucleotide sequence: TGTGCCAGCAGTGGCAGGGTTTCGAACACTGAAGCTTTCTTT.

This clonotype came up many times. The chain is built from TRBV29-1 and TRBJ2-7, with TRBD2 matching over 7 bases. Germline V gives CDR1 SQVTM, CDR2 ANQGSEA. Trimming at V came to 4 bases and at J to 3 bases, leaving 3 bases not matched to a gene. The length of the CDR3 is 12 residues. CDR3 DNA sequence: TGCAGCGTTGGATCTAGCGGCTACGAGCAGTACTTC. Protein sequence: CSVGSSGYEQYF.

This clonotype was observed a handful of times. This rearrangement joins TRBV2 to TRBJ1-5; no clear D. Looked up from germline, CDR1 is SNHLY and CDR2 is FYNNEI. This CDR3 is built from 13 residues. V lost 6 bases and J 2 bases, leaving 8 bases between the germline ends. DNA of the CDR3: TGTGCCAGCAGGTGGTCGGGCAATCAGCCCCAGCATTTT. Its protein product is CASRWSGNQPQHF.

There are many counts of this clonotype. The chain uses TRBV10-1 and TRBJ1-5, with D unresolved. The V end was cut by 6 bases, the J end by 0 bases, with 12 bases between. In germline, CDR1 is WNHNN, CDR2 SYGVQD (reference sequence). This CDR3 spans 15 amino acids. The CDR3 loop is CASSVRRDSNQPQHF. CDR3 nucleotide sequence: TGCGCCAGCAGCGTCCGTCGGGATAGCAATCAGCCCCAGCATTTT.

This clonotype was counted ten times or more. The chain is built from TRBV6-5 and TRBJ2-7, with D possibly being TRBD1 or TRBD2 (5 bases each). This CDR3 spans 14 amino acids. Germline loops: CDR1 MNHEY, CDR2 SVGAGI. With 6 bases removed from V and 2 bases from J, the gap between germline ends came to 14 bases. CDR3: CASSSRDGPYEQYF. The CDR3 DNA sequence: TGTGCCAGCAGCTCCCGGGACGGCCCCTACGAGCAGTACTTC.